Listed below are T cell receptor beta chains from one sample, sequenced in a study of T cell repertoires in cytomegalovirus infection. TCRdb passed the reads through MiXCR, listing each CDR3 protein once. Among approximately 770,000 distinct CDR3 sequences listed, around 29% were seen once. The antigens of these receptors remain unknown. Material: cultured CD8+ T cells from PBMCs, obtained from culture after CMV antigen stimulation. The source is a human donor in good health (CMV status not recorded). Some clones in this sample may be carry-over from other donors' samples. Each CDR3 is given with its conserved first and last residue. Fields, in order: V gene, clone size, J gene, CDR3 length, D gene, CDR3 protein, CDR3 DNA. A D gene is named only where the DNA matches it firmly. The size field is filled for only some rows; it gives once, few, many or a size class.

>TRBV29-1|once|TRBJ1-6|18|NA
CSVGYGGTRKSYNSPLHF
TGCAGCGTTGGGTATGGGGGAACAAGAAAGTCCTATAATTCACCCCTCCACTTT
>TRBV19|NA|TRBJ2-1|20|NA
CASSIEPPSYSYMDYNEQFF
TGTGCCAGTAGTATTGAACCCCCGTCCTACAGTTACATGGACTACAATGAGCAGTTCTTC
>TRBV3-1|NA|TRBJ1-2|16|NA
CASSPPLLGHNYGYTF
TGTGCCAGCAGCCCACCTCTCCTGGGGCATAACTATGGCTACACCTTC
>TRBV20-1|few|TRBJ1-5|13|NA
CSARGYSNQPQHF
TGCAGTGCCCGAGGGTATAGCAATCAGCCCCAGCATTTT
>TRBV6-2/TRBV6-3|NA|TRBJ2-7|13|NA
CASTVLDSNEQYF
TGTGCCAGCACCGTACTTGACAGCAACGAGCAGTACTTC
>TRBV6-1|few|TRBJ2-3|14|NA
CASRRRGFTDTQYF
TGTGCCAGCAGAAGGCGGGGTTTTACAGATACGCAGTATTTT
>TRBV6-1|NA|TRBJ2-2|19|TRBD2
CASSFIVLRGAGESGELFF
TGTGCCAGCAGTTTCATCGTATTGCGGGGAGCGGGGGAGTCCGGGGAGCTGTTTTTT
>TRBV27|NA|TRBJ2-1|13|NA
CASSSMDPNEQFF
TGTGCCAGCAGTTCTATGGATCCCAATGAGCAGTTCTTC
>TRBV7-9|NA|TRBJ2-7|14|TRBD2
CASSSLGTTYEQYF
TGTGCCAGCAGCTCGTTAGGGACTACTTACGAGCAGTACTTC
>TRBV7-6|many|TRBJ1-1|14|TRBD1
CASSLGQGRTEAFF
TGTGCCAGCAGCTTAGGACAGGGGAGGACTGAAGCTTTCTTT
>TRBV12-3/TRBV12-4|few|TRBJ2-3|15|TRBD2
CASSVAGGLGNTQYF
TGTGCCAGCAGTGTAGCGGGGGGGTTGGGAAATACGCAGTATTTT
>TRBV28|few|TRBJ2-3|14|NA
CASRLWGSSDTQYF
TGTGCCAGCAGACTATGGGGCAGCTCAGATACGCAGTATTTT
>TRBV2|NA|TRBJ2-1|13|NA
CASWQGIYNEQFF
TGTGCCAGTTGGCAGGGGATATACAATGAGCAGTTCTTC
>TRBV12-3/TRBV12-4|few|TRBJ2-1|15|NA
CASQPPGGPYNEQFF
TGTGCCAGCCAACCCCCCGGGGGGCCCTACAATGAGCAGTTCTTC
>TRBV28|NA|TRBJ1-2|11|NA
CASSPGWGYTF
TGTGCCAGCAGCCCTGGATGGGGCTACACCTTC
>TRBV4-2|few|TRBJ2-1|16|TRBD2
CASSQDLLAGVREQFF
TGTGCCAGCAGCCAAGATCTACTAGCGGGGGTACGGGAGCAGTTCTTC
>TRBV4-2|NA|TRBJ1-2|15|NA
CASSPGPGSYYGYTF
TGTGCCAGCAGCCCAGGTCCCGGGTCCTACTATGGCTACACCTTC
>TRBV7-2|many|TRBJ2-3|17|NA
CASSLGPTAASTDTQYF
TGTGCCAGCAGCTTAGGTCCCACAGCCGCTAGCACAGATACGCAGTATTTT
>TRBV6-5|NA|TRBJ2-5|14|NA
CASSSPSGRGTQYF
TGTGCCAGCAGTTCTCCCAGCGGGCGGGGGACCCAGTACTTC
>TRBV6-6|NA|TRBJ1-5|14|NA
CASSPRQANQPQHF
TGTGCCAGCAGTCCCCGACAGGCTAATCAGCCCCAGCATTTT
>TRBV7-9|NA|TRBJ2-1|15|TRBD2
CASSFTSGPYNEQFF
TGTGCCAGCAGCTTCACTAGCGGACCCTACAATGAGCAGTTCTTC
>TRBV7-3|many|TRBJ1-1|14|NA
CASSFLRDRTGAFF
TGTGCCAGCAGCTTTCTTCGTGACCGTACCGGGGCTTTCTTT
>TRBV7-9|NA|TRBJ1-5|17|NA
CASSLGEGWLGNQPQHF
TGTGCCAGCAGCTTAGGGGAAGGTTGGTTGGGCAATCAGCCCCAGCATTTT
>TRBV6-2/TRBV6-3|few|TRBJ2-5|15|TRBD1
CASSPDRGYQETQYF
TGTGCCAGCAGCCCAGACAGGGGATACCAAGAGACCCAGTACTTC
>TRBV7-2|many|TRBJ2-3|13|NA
CASSSYSGDTQYF
TGTGCCAGCAGCTCCTATAGCGGAGATACGCAGTATTTT
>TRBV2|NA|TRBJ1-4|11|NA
CALGLNEKLFF
TGTGCCCTGGGGCTGAATGAAAAACTGTTTTTT
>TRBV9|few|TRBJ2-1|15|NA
CASSVTDSSYNEQFF
TGTGCCAGCAGCGTGACAGATTCCTCCTACAATGAGCAGTTCTTC
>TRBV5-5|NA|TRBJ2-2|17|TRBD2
CASSFAGTRTSTGELFF
TGTGCCAGCAGCTTTGCCGGGACTAGAACGTCCACCGGGGAGCTGTTTTTT
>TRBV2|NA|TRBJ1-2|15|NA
CASSGGARFNYGYTF
TGTGCCAGCAGTGGGGGGGCAAGGTTTAACTATGGCTACACCTTC
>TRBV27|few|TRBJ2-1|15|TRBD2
CASSEAELAGTEQFF
TGTGCCAGTAGTGAAGCAGAACTAGCGGGGACTGAGCAGTTCTTC
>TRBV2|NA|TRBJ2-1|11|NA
CASSDWDQQFF
TGTGCCAGCAGTGACTGGGATCAGCAGTTCTTC
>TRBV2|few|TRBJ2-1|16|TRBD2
CASSETRLAGDNEQFF
TGTGCCAGCAGTGAAACCCGACTAGCGGGTGACAATGAGCAGTTCTTC
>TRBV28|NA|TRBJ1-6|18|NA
CASSLFPGGAGFSSPLHF
TGTGCCAGCAGTTTATTCCCCGGCGGGGCAGGATTTAGTTCACCCCTCCACTTT
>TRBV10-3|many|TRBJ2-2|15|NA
CAVRGGILDTGELFF
TGTGCCGTGCGCGGTGGTATCTTGGACACCGGGGAGCTGTTTTTT
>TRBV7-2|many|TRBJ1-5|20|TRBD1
CASSLVGGMAGTGGGQPQHF
TGTGCCAGCAGCTTAGTCGGTGGTATGGCCGGGACAGGGGGCGGACAGCCCCAGCATTTT
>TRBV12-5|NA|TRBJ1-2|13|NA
CASGGMWNYGYTF
TGTGCTAGCGGGGGTATGTGGAACTATGGCTACACCTTC
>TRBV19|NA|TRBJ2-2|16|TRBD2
CASTESQRDNTGELFF
TGTGCCAGTACTGAGTCCCAGCGGGATAACACCGGGGAGCTGTTTTTT
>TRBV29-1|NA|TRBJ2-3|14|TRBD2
CSVRGGLGTDTQYF
TGCAGCGTTCGCGGGGGGCTTGGCACAGATACGCAGTATTTT
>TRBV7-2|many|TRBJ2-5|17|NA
CASSLHDRGFVEETQYF
TGTGCCAGCAGCCTACACGATAGGGGTTTTGTCGAAGAGACCCAGTACTTC
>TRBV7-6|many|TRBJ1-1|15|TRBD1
CASSPGAGGFTEAFF
TGTGCCAGCAGCCCAGGGGCAGGGGGGTTCACTGAAGCTTTCTTT
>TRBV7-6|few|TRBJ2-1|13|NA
CASSPDGGNEQFF
TGTGCCAGCAGCCCCGACGGGGGTAATGAGCAGTTCTTC
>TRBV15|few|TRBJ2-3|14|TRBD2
CATSRAGGSDTQYF
TGTGCCACCAGCAGGGCGGGGGGCTCAGATACGCAGTATTTT